This TCR beta chain comes out of a study of PD-1 blockade in classical Hodgkin lymphoma. General study points: Differences between repertoires have undefined causes, possibly disease activity or prior therapy. The baseline diversity of complete responders showed similarity to that of newly diagnosed patients.

Trimming took off 5 bases at V and 0 bases at J, with 4 bases between the two ends. Germline V lookup: CDR1 SEHNR, CDR2 FQNEAQ (reference sequence). The CDR3 sequence is 12 residues long. In its sample, this clone was seen a few times. Its target is unknown. The patients all showed relapse after autologous stem cell transplantation, while their brentuximab vedotin exposure varied. Repertoires were generated with immunoSEQ multiplex PCR, while TCRdb's copy carries only in-frame clones and drops some. In the table there are about 43,000 clones, roughly 70% of which are singletons. The clonotype originates from a human donor with classical Hodgkin lymphoma. The sequenced sample was peripheral blood mononuclear cells (PBMCs), obtained before the second cycle of nivolumab. V and J are TRBV7-9 and TRBJ1-2; D gene uncertain. CDR3 sequence (DNA): TGTGCCAGCAGCCTCGCTAACTATGGCTACACCTTC. Translation gives CASSLANYGYTF.